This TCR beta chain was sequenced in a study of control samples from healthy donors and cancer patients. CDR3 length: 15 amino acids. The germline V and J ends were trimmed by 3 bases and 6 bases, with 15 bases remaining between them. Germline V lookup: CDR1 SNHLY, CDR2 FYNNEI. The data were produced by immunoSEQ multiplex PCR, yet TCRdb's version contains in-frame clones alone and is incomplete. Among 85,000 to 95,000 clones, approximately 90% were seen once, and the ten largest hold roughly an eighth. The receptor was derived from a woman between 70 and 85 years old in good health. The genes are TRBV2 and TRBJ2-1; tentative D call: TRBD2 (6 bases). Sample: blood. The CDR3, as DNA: TGTGCCAGCAGTGAGGAGGGGCTAGCGACCAATGAGCAGTTCTTC. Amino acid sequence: CASSEEGLATNEQFF.